This note documents a single T cell receptor (beta chain) sequence. Its antigen is unknown. These data originate in a study of CD8+ T cells in alopecia areata. Overall study: A regimen of oral tofacitinib, 5 to 10 mg twice daily, was given to treated patients. Study-level results: There were many expanded lesional clones persisting in scalp and blood during tofacitinib.

As the sequencing template, cDNA was produced by extracting RNA and reverse transcribing it. Using immunoSEQ multiplex PCR, the repertoire was profiled, and TCRdb retains in-frame clones only, with some absent. The table lists more than 100,000 clones, approximately 84% of them singletons. As for treatment: oral pan-JAK inhibitor, 5-10 mg twice daily. CD4+ and CD8+ T cells were sorted from PBMCs. The ends were cut back, 8 bases at V and 2 bases at J, with 16 bases in the middle. This CDR3 comprises 15 residues. The germline V gene has CDR1 MNHNS and CDR2 SASEGT. The clonotype comes from a human donor with alopecia areata. The sequences come from CD8+ T cells sorted from blood, collected at week 34, from a patient treated with tofacitinib. The chain combines TRBV6-1 with TRBJ2-4; D may match TRBD1 or TRBD2 (5 bases each). The CDR3 protein is CASWGVGRTKNIQYF. Here the CDR3 DNA reads TGTGCCAGCTGGGGTGTGGGACGAACCAAAAACATTCAGTACTTC.